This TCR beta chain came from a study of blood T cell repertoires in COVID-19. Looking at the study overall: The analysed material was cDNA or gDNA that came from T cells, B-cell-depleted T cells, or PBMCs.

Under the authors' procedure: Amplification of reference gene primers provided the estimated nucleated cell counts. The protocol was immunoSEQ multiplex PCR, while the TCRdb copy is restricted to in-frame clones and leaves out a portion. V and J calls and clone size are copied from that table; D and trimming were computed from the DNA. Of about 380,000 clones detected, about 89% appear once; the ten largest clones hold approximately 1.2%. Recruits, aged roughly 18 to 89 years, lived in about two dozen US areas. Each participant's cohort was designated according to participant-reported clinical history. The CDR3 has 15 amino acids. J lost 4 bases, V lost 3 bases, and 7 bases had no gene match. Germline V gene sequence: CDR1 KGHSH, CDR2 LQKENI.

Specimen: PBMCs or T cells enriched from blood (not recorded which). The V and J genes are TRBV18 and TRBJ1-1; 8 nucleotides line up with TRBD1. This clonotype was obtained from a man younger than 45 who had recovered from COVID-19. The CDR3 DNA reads TGTGCCAGCTCACCCGGACAGGGATGGGGCACTGAAGCTTTCTTT. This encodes CASSPGQGWGTEAFF.